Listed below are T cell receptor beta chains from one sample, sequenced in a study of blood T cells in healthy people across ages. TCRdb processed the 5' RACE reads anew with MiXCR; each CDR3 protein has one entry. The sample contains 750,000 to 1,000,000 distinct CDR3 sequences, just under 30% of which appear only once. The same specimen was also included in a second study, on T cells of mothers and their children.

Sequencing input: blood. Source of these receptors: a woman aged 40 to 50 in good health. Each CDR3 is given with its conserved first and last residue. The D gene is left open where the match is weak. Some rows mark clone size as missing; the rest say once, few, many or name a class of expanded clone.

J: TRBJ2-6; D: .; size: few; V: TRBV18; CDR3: CASSPSRAGANVLTF; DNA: TGTGCCAGCTCACCATCGAGGGCGGGGGCCAACGTCCTGACTTTC
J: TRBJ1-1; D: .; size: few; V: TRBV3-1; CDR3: CASSQSTLTEAFF; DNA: TGTGCCAGCAGCCAAAGCACCCTGACTGAAGCTTTCTTT
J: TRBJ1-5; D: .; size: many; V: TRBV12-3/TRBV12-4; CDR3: CASTDGSNQPQHF; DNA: TGTGCCAGCACCGACGGATCCAATCAGCCCCAGCATTTT
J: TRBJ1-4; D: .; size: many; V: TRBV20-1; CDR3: CSASPPQSNEKLFF; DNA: TGCAGTGCTAGCCCGCCCCAGTCTAATGAAAAACTGTTTTTT
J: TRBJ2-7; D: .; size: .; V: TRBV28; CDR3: CASSSDKTGQYF; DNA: TGTGCCAGCAGTTCAGATAAAACAGGACAGTACTTC
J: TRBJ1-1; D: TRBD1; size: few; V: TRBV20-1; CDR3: CSARQGGRTEAFF; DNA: TGCAGTGCTAGACAGGGGGGAAGGACTGAAGCTTTCTTT
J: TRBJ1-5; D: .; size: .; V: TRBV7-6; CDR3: CASSLGTFNSNQPQHF; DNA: TGTGCCAGCAGCTTAGGGACATTTAATAGCAATCAGCCCCAGCATTTT
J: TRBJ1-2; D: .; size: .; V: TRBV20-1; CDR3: CSASRGVGYTF; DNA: TGCAGTGCTAGTAGGGGGGTTGGCTACACCTTC
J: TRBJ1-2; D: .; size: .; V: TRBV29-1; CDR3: CSVEGPGGNYGYTF; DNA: TGCAGCGTTGAGGGTCCGGGCGGCAACTATGGCTACACCTTC
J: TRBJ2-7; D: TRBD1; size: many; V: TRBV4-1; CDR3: CASSPRTGLEEQYF; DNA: TGCGCCAGCAGCCCCCGGACAGGTCTTGAAGAGCAGTACTTC
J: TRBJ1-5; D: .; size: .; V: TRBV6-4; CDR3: CASSDGDNQPQHF; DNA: TGTGCCAGCAGTGACGGGGACAATCAGCCCCAGCATTTT
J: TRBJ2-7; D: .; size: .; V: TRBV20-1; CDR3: CSALRSGVSYEQDF; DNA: TGCAGTGCTCTCAGGTCCGGGGTCTCCTACGAGCAGGACTTC
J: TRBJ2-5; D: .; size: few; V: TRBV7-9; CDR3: CASSLAPDRMYQEAQYF; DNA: TGTGCCAGCAGCTTAGCTCCGGACAGAATGTACCAAGAGGCCCAGTACTTC
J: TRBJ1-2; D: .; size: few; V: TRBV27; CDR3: CASSPGARHGYTF; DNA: TGTGCCAGCAGCCCAGGGGCCCGCCATGGCTACACCTTC
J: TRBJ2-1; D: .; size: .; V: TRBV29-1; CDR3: CSADPGDNEQFF; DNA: TGCAGCGCCGACCCCGGAGACAATGAGCAGTTCTTC
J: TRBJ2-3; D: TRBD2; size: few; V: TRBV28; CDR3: CASSLSFGTSGTDTQYF; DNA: TGTGCCAGCAGCTTGTCATTTGGGACTAGCGGGACAGATACGCAGTATTTT
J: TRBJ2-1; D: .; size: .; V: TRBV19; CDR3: CASSVIGPGNEQFF; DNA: TGTGCCAGTAGTGTTATCGGGCCCGGCAATGAGCAGTTCTTC
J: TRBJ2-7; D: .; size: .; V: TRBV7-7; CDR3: CASALGGLNSYEQYF; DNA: TGTGCTAGTGCGTTGGGGGGACTGAACTCCTACGAGCAGTACTTC
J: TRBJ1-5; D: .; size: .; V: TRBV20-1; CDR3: CSASRGQTRTQHF; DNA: TGCAGTGCTAGCCGCGGACAAACGAGGACCCAGCATTTT
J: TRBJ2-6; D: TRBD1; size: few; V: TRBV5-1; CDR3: CASSLDRGPGTNVLTF; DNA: TGCGCCAGCAGCTTGGACAGGGGGCCTGGGACCAACGTCCTGACTTTC
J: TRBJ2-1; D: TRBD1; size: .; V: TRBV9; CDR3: CASSLDGTGARNEQFF; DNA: TGTGCCAGCAGCCTCGACGGGACAGGGGCGAGGAATGAGCAGTTCTTC
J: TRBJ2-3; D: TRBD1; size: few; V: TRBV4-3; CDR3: CASSATIGGPPDTQYF; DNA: TGCGCCAGCAGCGCAACGATAGGGGGCCCCCCAGATACGCAGTATTTT
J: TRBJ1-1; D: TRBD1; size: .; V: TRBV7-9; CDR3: CASSFETGAPDTEAFF; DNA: TGTGCCAGCAGCTTTGAAACAGGGGCCCCTGACACTGAAGCTTTCTTT
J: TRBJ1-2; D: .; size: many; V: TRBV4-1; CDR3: CASSQTDSNYGYTF; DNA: TGCGCCAGCAGCCAAACTGACAGTAACTATGGCTACACCTTC
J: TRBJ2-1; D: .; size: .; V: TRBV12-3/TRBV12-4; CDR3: CASSFTGCDNEQFF; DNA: TGTGCCAGCAGTTTTACAGGGTGCGACAATGAGCAGTTCTTC
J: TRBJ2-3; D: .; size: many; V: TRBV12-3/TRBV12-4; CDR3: CASTPQPTDTQYF; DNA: TGTGCCAGCACCCCTCAACCCACAGATACGCAGTATTTT
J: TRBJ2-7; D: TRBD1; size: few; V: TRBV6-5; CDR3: CASQGVRSYEQYF; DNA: TGTGCCAGCCAGGGGGTACGCTCCTACGAGCAGTACTTC
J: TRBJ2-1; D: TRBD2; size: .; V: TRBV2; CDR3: CASNPLAGTLYNEQFF; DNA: TGTGCCAGCAACCCACTAGCGGGTACCCTTTACAATGAGCAGTTCTTC
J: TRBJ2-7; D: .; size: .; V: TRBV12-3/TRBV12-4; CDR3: CVSSLGDVRGYEQYF; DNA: TGTGTCAGCAGTTTAGGTGACGTGAGGGGATACGAGCAGTACTTC
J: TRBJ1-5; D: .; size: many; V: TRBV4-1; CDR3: CASSQVGQRRDQPQHF; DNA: TGCGCCAGCAGCCAAGTAGGACAACGTCGAGATCAGCCCCAGCATTTT
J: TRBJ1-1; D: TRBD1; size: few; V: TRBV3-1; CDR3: CASSLGQGRHTEAFF; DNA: TGTGCCAGCAGCCTGGGACAGGGAAGGCACACTGAAGCTTTCTTT
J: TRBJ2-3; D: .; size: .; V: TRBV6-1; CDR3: CASRPGSPYTDTRYF; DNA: TGTGCCAGCAGGCCGGGGAGCCCTTACACAGATACGCGGTATTTT
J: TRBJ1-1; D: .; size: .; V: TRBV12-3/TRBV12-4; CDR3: CASNRDPMGMNTEAFF; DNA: TGTGCCAGCAACAGGGACCCCATGGGGATGAACACTGAAGCTTTCTTT
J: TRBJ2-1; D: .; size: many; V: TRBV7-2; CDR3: CASRPGTSYNEQFF; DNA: TGTGCCAGCAGGCCCGGGACTTCCTACAATGAGCAGTTCTTC
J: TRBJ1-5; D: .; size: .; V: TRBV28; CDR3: CASSFQGRTAWKKGQNQPQHF; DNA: TGTGCCAGCAGTTTCCAGGGGAGGACCGCCTGGAAAAAGGGCCAGAATCAGCCCCAGCATTTT
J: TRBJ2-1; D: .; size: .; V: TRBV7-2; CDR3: CASSISRGGNEQFF; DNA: TGTGCCAGCAGCATAAGCAGAGGGGGTAATGAGCAGTTCTTC
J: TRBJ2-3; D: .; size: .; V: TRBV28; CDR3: CASSSTTPSTDTQYF; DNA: TGTGCCAGCAGTTCGACGACACCCAGCACAGATACGCAGTATTTT
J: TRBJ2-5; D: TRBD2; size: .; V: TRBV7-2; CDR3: CASSPLGGARETQYF; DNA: TGTGCCAGCAGCCCGCTCGGGGGGGCCCGGGAGACCCAGTACTTC
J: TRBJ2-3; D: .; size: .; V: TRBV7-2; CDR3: CASSLTHGSGRTDTQYF; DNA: TGTGCCAGCAGCCTCACGCATGGGAGTGGGCGCACAGATACGCAGTATTTT
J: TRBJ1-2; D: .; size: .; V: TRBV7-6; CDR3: CASSSPGLGYGYTF; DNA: TGTGCCAGCAGCTCACCGGGACTGGGGTATGGCTACACCTTC
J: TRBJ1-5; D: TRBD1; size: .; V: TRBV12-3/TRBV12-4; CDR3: CASSLTGYSDQPQHF; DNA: TGTGCCAGCAGCCTGACAGGGTACAGCGATCAGCCCCAGCATTTT